This T cell receptor (beta chain) came from a study of blood T cell repertoires in COVID-19. The overall study: Acute and convalescent COVID-19 samples came from the United States, Italy and Spain. PBMCs, B-cell-depleted T cells, or T cells were the source of the cDNA or gDNA that made up the material.

The sample holds a few counts of this clone. In the authors' workflow: Amplification with reference gene primers provided the estimates of nucleated cell counts. Data came from immunoSEQ multiplex PCR; TCRdb stores just in-frame clones and leaves some out. Clonal size and the V and J genes are those of that table, whereas D and trimming came from the DNA. In the table there are fewer than 250,000 clones, 80% to 90% of which are singletons. The CDR3 contains 12 residues. V lost 2 bases and J 8 bases, leaving 12 bases between the germline ends. CDR1 GTSNPN and CDR2 SVGIG come from the germline V gene (reference sequence).

The sample was peripheral blood. This receptor was taken from a woman aged 50 to 60 with acute or convalescent COVID-19. This chain joins TRBV30 and TRBJ1-2; no clear D gene. CDR3 coding DNA: TGTGCCTGGAGTCCTTACCATGCGGGCTACACCTTC. Amino acid sequence: CAWSPYHAGYTF.